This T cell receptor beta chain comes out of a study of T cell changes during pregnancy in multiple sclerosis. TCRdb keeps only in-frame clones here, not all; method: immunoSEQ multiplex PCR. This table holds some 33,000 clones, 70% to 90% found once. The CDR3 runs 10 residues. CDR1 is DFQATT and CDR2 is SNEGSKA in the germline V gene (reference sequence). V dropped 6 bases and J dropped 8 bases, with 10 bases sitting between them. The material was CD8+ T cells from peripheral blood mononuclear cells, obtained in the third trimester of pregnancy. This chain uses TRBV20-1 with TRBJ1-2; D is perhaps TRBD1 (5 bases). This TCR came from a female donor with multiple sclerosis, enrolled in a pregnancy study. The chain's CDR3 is CSAYGGGYTF. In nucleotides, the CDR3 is TGCAGTGCGTACGGGGGGGGCTACACCTTC.